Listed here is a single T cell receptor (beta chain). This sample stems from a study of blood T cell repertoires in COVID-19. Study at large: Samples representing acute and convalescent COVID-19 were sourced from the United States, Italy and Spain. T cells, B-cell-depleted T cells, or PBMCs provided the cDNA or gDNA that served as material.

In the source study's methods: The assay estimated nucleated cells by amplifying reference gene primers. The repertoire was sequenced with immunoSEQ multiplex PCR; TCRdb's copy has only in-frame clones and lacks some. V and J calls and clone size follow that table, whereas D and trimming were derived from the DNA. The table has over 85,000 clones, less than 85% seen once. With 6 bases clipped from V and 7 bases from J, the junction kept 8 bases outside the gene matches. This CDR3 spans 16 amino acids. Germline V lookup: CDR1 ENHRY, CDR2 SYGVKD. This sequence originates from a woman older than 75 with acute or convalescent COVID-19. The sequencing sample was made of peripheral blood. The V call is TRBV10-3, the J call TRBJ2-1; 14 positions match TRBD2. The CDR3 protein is CAIRGTSGGEINEQFF. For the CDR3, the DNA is TGTGCCATCAGGGGGACTAGCGGGGGCGAGATTAATGAGCAGTTCTTC.